The next 15 T cell receptor beta chains were all read from a single sample in a study of a mutant IDH1 vaccine in newly diagnosed glioma. TCRdb's copy holds only in-frame clones and misses some; the assay was immunoSEQ multiplex PCR. The table has 25,000 to 30,000 clones, roughly 80% seen once. The time point here: week 23, last vaccination. It was 300 ug of mutant IDH1 20-mer peptide that made up each vaccine dose, given with topical imiquimod. Their cognate antigens are unknown. Source: PBMCs, taken from a glioma patient whose treatment included an IDH1 peptide vaccine. The receptor source for this set is a woman in her late teens or twenties with glioma.

The chain uses TRBV25-1 and TRBJ1-3, with D unclear. Trimming removed 3 bases at V and 0 bases at J, with 6 bases between. Germline V gene data show CDR1 as MGHDK and CDR2 as SYGVNS. The CDR3 runs to 14 residues. CDR3 amino acids: CASSDPISGNTIYF. The CDR3 DNA reads as TGTGCCAGCAGTGACCCCATCTCTGGAAACACCATATATTTT. Supplemented by reference TRBV25-1 and TRBJ1-3, the full variable domain reads EADIYQTPRYLVIGTGKKITLECSQTMGHDKMYWYQQDPGMELHLIHYSYGVNSTEKGDLSSESTVSRIRTEHFPLTLESARPSHTSQYLCASSDPISGNTIYFGEGSWLTVV.

The rearrangement uses TRBV19 and TRBJ2-2, with D perhaps TRBD1 or TRBD2 (5 bases each). V lost 6 bases and J 1 base, leaving 18 bases between the germline ends. CDR3 length: 17 residues. CDR1 and CDR2 (germline): LNHDA, SQIVND (reference sequence). DNA of the CDR3: TGTGCCAGTAGCCCCTATATAGGGACGGGGAACACCGGGGAGCTGTTTTTT. Translation: CASSPYIGTGNTGELFF.

The gene calls are TRBV28 and TRBJ2-1; TRBD2 matches at 11 bases. From germline, CDR1 is MDHEN and CDR2 SYDVKM. Trimming cost V 8 bases and J 0 bases; bases outside gene matches: 6. CDR3 size: 16 residues. The DNA for the CDR3 is TGTGCCAGCCTTAGCGGGGGGGCCCACTCCTACAATGAGCAGTTCTTC. Its protein is CASLSGGAHSYNEQFF.

V gene TRBV4-1 combines with J gene TRBJ1-5; D is ambiguous. Germline lookup yields CDR1 MGHRA and CDR2 YSYEKL. With 0 bases removed from V and 2 bases from J, the gap between germline ends came to 5 bases. This CDR3 region has 14 residues. As DNA, the CDR3 is TGCGCCAGCAGCCAAGACTGGGGCAATCAGCCCCAGCATTTT. This translates into CASSQDWGNQPQHF.

This sequence joins TRBV6-5 and TRBJ2-3, with 9 positions matching TRBD2. Unmatched junction bases numbered 0, after V lost 2 bases and J lost 0 bases. CDR3 length: 15 residues. In germline, CDR1 is MNHEY, CDR2 SVGAGI. The CDR3 protein is CASSYAGGSTDTQYF. In nucleotides, the CDR3 is TGTGCCAGCAGTTACGCGGGGGGGAGCACAGATACGCAGTATTTT.

The rearrangement joins TRBV28 to TRBJ2-2; D is ambiguous. The CDR3 covers 12 residues. Germline loops: CDR1 MDHEN, CDR2 SYDVKM. V lost 3 bases and J lost 9, with 8 bases in between. CDR3 DNA sequence: TGTGCCAGCAGTTTGACCTCCCGGGAGCTGTTTTTT. Its translation: CASSLTSRELFF.

The CDR3 here is CASSQESYLGGYSPLHF. The CDR3 DNA reads TGCGCCAGCAGCCAAGAGTCCTACCTAGGGGGTTATTCACCCCTCCACTTT. The chain recombines TRBV4-1 with TRBJ1-6, with D tentatively TRBD1 (6 bases). Germline V gene lookup returns CDR1 MGHRA and CDR2 YSYEKL. This CDR3 is 17 amino acids long. V was pared by 0 bases and J by 8 bases, with 17 bases between.

The rearrangement joins TRBV15 to TRBJ1-4; D remains ambiguous. V dropped 0 bases and J dropped 5 bases, with 7 bases sitting between them. Looked up from germline, CDR1 is LNHNV and CDR2 is YYDKDF (reference sequence). The CDR3 consists of 14 residues. The CDR3, as DNA: TGTGCCACCAGCAGAGAACGATCGAATGAAAAACTGTTTTTT. Its protein product is CATSRERSNEKLFF.

Only a few counts were recorded for this clone. The rearrangement uses TRBV6-6 and TRBJ1-3, with TRBD1 matching over 7 bases. CDR3 length equals 15 residues. Trimming at V came to 7 bases and at J to 0 bases, leaving 6 bases not matched to a gene. In germline, CDR1 is MNHNY, CDR2 SVGAGI (reference sequence). CDR3 amino acids: CASTRRDSSGNTIYF. Here the CDR3 DNA reads TGTGCCAGCACACGACGGGACAGCTCTGGAAACACCATATATTTT.

The chain recombines TRBV30 with TRBJ1-6; D gene ambiguous. Per the germline V gene, CDR1 is GTSNPN and CDR2 is SVGIG (reference sequence). Deletions cut 4 bases from V and 9 bases from J, with 13 bases between. This CDR3 is 13 amino acids long. The CDR3 here is CAWNRGVGSPLHF. The DNA for the CDR3 is TGTGCCTGGAATCGGGGAGTCGGTTCACCCCTCCACTTT.

This clone has more than one count but fewer than ten. The chain couples TRBV5-5 to TRBJ2-1; D ambiguous. There are 11 residues in the CDR3. Trimming stripped 2 bases from V and 6 bases from J, with 3 bases between. CDR1 SGHKS and CDR2 YYEKEE come from the germline V gene (reference sequence). The CDR3: CASSFRNEQFF. DNA of the CDR3: TGTGCCAGCAGCTTCCGCAATGAGCAGTTCTTC.

The chain employs TRBV14 and TRBJ2-7; D gene unclear. Germline CDR1 and CDR2: SGHDN and FVKESK. Between the trimmed V and J ends, which lost 5 bases and 4 bases, there was a span of 21 bases. The CDR3 runs 16 residues. CDR3 sequence: CASSSELRPAKYEQYF. The DNA for the CDR3 is TGTGCCAGCAGCTCAGAGTTGCGGCCAGCAAAATACGAGCAGTACTTC. Looking up the rest from reference TRBV14 and TRBJ2-7 gives the full variable domain: EAGVTQFPSHSVIEKGQTVTLRCDPISGHDNLYWYRRVMGKEIKFLLHFVKESKQDESGMPNNRFLAERTGGTYSTLKVQPAELEDSGVYFCASSSELRPAKYEQYFGPGTRLTVT.

The gene calls are TRBV7-9 and TRBJ2-1; 13 bases are shared with TRBD2. In germline, CDR1 is SEHNR, CDR2 FQNEAQ (reference sequence). This CDR3 is built from 19 residues. V lost 5 bases and J lost 1; bases outside the gene matches: 11. The CDR3: CASSEGGLAGVPSYNEQFF. Here the CDR3 DNA reads TGTGCCAGCAGCGAAGGCGGACTAGCGGGAGTACCATCCTACAATGAGCAGTTCTTC. Complete variable domain (other parts from reference TRBV7-9 and TRBJ2-1): DTGVSQNPRHKITKRGQNVTFRCDPISEHNRLYWYRQTLGQGPEFLTYFQNEAQLEKSRLLSDRFSAERPKGSFSTLEIQRTEQGDSAMYLCASSEGGLAGVPSYNEQFFGPGTRLTVL.

The table lists this clone with a count of one. The chain combines TRBV7-2 with TRBJ2-3; 9 bases line up with TRBD2. CDR1 and CDR2 (germline): SGHTA, FQGNSA. After removal of 5 bases from V and 4 bases from J, the junction contained 10 bases not matched to a gene. The CDR3 has 16 amino acids. In nucleotides, the CDR3 is TGTGCCAGCAGCCTCATAGGTAGCGGGAGTTCAGATACGCAGTATTTT. It is translated as CASSLIGSGSSDTQYF.

This chain connects TRBV2 to TRBJ2-3; D unclear. The CDR3 has 15 amino acids. Germline V gene sequence: CDR1 SNHLY, CDR2 FYNNEI. V was clipped by 4 bases and J by 0 bases, with 11 bases between them. As DNA, the CDR3 is TGTGCCAGCAGTGCTGGTTTCTATAGCACAGATACGCAGTATTTT. Residues: CASSAGFYSTDTQYF.